This record covers a single T cell receptor (beta chain). Other DNA sequences within the sample encode an identical CDR3. This sample is drawn from a study of shared clonotypes between healthy human individuals. The V and J ends lost 6 bases and 4 bases respectively, with 10 bases between them. The CDR3 covers 13 residues. The germline V gene encodes CDR1 LNHDA and CDR2 SQIVND (reference sequence). Every donor, a Caucasian adult, lived in Nashville, Tennessee. Method: immunoSEQ multiplex PCR; TCRdb's copy keeps in-frame clones and lacks some. The table lists 400,000 to 550,000 clones, around 80% of them singletons.

Sequencing was done on a sample of PBMCs. The TCR sequence derives from a middle-aged woman in good health. Some clones in this sample may be carry-over from other donors' samples. This chain links TRBV19 with TRBJ1-5; maybe TRBD1 (5 bases). This CDR3 is CASSRDGNQPQHF. The CDR3 DNA follows: TGTGCCAGTAGCAGGGACGGGAATCAGCCCCAGCATTTT.